This record concerns one TCR beta chain sequence. Its cognate antigen has yet to be identified. No clone much larger than this one lies a single base away; base qualities are absent. TCRbeta CDR3 regions were amplified from genomic DNA using the immunoSEQ Assay, a bias-controlled multiplex PCR. As for the authors' bioinformatics: Nucleated cell counts per sample were estimated from amplification of reference gene primers within the assay. Sequence reads were collapsed and filtered to measure the absolute abundance of every unique TCRbeta CDR3 rearrangement. For each sample, productive Simpson clonality was calculated as the square root of Simpson's diversity index over productive rearrangements. What TCRdb holds here is the immuneACCESS table cut down to in-frame rearrangements. Part of the clones is not present; checked against another copy, under half of the missing clones reflect an unresolved V gene, and the others are unexplained. Clone size and the V and J calls come from that table; the DNA yielded D and trimming. This sample has some 190,000 clones in its table, and around nine tenths of those were observed once. Clones ranked in the top ten supply 5.5% to 7% of the sample.

Another Seattle source contributed samples from volunteer blood donors who had recovered from COVID-19. Each collaborating institution followed its own protocols to collect whole blood in K2EDTA tubes. For TCRbeta analysis, collaborators shipped samples as frozen whole blood, isolated PBMCs, or DNA extracted from either of those sample types. This entry belongs to a study of blood T cell repertoires in COVID-19 (dated by TCRdb to about 2020). In terms of the full investigation: Samples covering the acute and convalescent phases of COVID-19 were provided by collaborators in the United States, Italy and Spain. The prospective study material was composed of cDNA or gDNA derived from T cells, B-cell-depleted T cells, or PBMCs. Deeply sampled blood TCRbeta repertoires from subjects exposed to, actively infected with, or recovered from COVID-19 were included in the dataset. The repertoires were released in a freely available public database meant as a resource for research on the immune response to SARS-CoV-2. Samples were obtained from the ongoing ImmuneRACE study (first 160 participants) and from about 1,300 subjects provided by 6 global collaborators. Nearly every sample came with metadata listing a de-identified subject ID, COVID-19 status, age in years and sex. Where HLA class I and class II types were available, the types were taken from metadata supplied by the sample provider, not from assay-based typing.

Compared with germline, V lacks 4 bases and J lacks 1 base; bases without a gene match: 3. The germline V gene encodes CDR1 SGHDN and CDR2 FVKESK. The CDR3 runs 14 residues from the cysteine to the phenylalanine. Just the 42-base CDR3 DNA is kept, in frame starting at base 1. The full study reports these points: The quantity of clinical and demographic metadata differed by source and by participant and was supplied without curation.

The clonotype comes from a woman aged 40 to 50 who had recovered from COVID-19. Sequencing was carried out using peripheral blood. The sequence is built from TRBV14 and TRBJ2-7; 8 middle bases align to TRBD1. The CDR3 sequence is CASSRRTGSYEQYF. The nucleotide sequence reads TGTGCCAGCAGCCGGAGGACAGGGTCCTACGAGCAGTACTTC.